The rows below give T cell receptor beta chains drawn from one sample of a study of control samples from healthy donors and cancer patients. Here immunoSEQ multiplex PCR was the method, and the copy in TCRdb shows in-frame clones only, minus some. In the table there are about 150,000 clones, 90% to 95% of which are singletons. The sequencing sample was made of blood. These TCRs come from a woman in her thirties in good health. Each CDR3 is given with its conserved first and last residue. The order of the fields is clone size, J gene, D gene, V gene, CDR3 protein, CDR3 DNA. A D gene is named only where the DNA matches it firmly. Some rows have no size entry. The others give once, few or many, or a class for an expanded clone.

NA,TRBJ2-7,TRBD1,TRBV18,CASSPSDRVGQYF,TGTGCCAGCTCACCCTCGGACAGGGTGGGGCAGTACTTC
NA,TRBJ2-1,TRBD2,TRBV2,CASRPTSGSPDEQFF,TGTGCCAGCAGACCGACTAGCGGGAGTCCCGATGAGCAGTTCTTC
NA,TRBJ2-2,TRBD2,TRBV2,CASSEPASGRAGELFF,TGTGCCAGCAGTGAACCCGCTAGCGGGAGGGCCGGGGAGCTGTTTTTT
NA,TRBJ2-3,TRBD2,TRBV15,CATSRVRAAGTSGASTDTQYF,TGTGCCACCAGCAGAGTCCGAGCAGCCGGGACTAGCGGTGCTAGCACAGATACGCAGTATTTT
NA,TRBJ1-3,NA,TRBV6-5,CASSYSRGEGNTIYF,TGTGCCAGCAGTTACTCGAGGGGTGAAGGAAACACCATATATTTT
NA,TRBJ2-7,NA,TRBV19,CASSSPYLNEQYF,TGTGCCAGTAGTTCCCCCTACCTAAACGAGCAGTACTTC
NA,TRBJ2-1,TRBD2,TRBV29-1,CSVLSGKGYNEQFF,TGCAGCGTCCTAAGCGGGAAAGGGTACAATGAGCAGTTCTTC
NA,TRBJ2-2,NA,TRBV12-3/TRBV12-4,CASRRSGELFF,TGTGCCAGCAGGCGATCCGGGGAGCTGTTTTTT
NA,TRBJ1-2,NA,TRBV10-3,CAIPHINYGYTF,TGTGCCATCCCGCACATTAACTATGGCTACACCTTC
once,TRBJ1-2,NA,TRBV7-9,CASSYLLWTEDGYTF,TGTGCCAGCAGCTACCTATTGTGGACGGAGGATGGCTACACCTTC
NA,TRBJ2-1,NA,TRBV29-1,CSVEAPKGSVYNEQFF,TGCAGCGTTGAGGCCCCGAAAGGGTCGGTGTACAATGAGCAGTTCTTC
NA,TRBJ1-1,TRBD1,TRBV12-5,CASDGFGDGTDGPGAFF,TGTGCTAGTGACGGTTTCGGGGACGGGACAGACGGCCCAGGGGCTTTCTTT
NA,TRBJ2-1,TRBD2,TRBV7-9,CASSLLTSGLYNEQFF,TGTGCCAGCAGCTTGCTGACTAGCGGCCTCTACAATGAGCAGTTCTTC
NA,TRBJ2-2,NA,TRBV2,CASSEGRVGTGELFF,TGTGCCAGCAGTGAGGGCAGGGTTGGTACCGGGGAGCTGTTTTTT
few,TRBJ1-5,NA,TRBV2,CASSGGGQPQHF,TGTGCCAGTTCCGGGGGCGGGCAGCCCCAGCATTTT
NA,TRBJ1-1,TRBD1,TRBV19,CASSPTGAFGTEAFF,TGTGCCAGTAGTCCTACAGGGGCCTTCGGCACTGAAGCTTTCTTT
NA,TRBJ2-3,NA,TRBV7-9,CASSLGSADTQYF,TGTGCCAGCAGCTTAGGGTCGGCAGATACGCAGTATTTT
NA,TRBJ1-1,NA,TRBV10-1,CASSDGLGDTEAFF,TGCGCCAGCAGCGATGGTTTAGGGGACACTGAAGCTTTCTTT
NA,TRBJ1-1,NA,TRBV28,CASSSHQKNTEAFF,TGTGCCAGCAGTTCCCACCAGAAGAACACTGAAGCTTTCTTT
NA,TRBJ2-7,NA,TRBV24-1,CATSEGARDILYF,TGTGCCACCAGTGAGGGGGCGCGGGACATCCTCTACTTC
NA,TRBJ1-1,NA,TRBV24-1,CATSDISNTEAFF,TGTGCCACCAGTGATATTTCCAACACTGAAGCTTTCTTT
NA,TRBJ1-6,NA,TRBV19,CASSIGGAESPLHF,TGTGCCAGTAGTATCGGAGGGGCTGAGTCACCCCTCCACTTT
NA,TRBJ1-6,NA,TRBV2,CASSVEQDSPLHF,TGTGCCAGCAGTGTAGAACAGGACTCACCCCTCCACTTT
NA,TRBJ2-2,NA,TRBV6-1,CASSEGGDTGELFF,TGTGCCAGCAGTGAGGGCGGGGACACCGGGGAGCTGTTTTTT
once,TRBJ1-1,NA,TRBV3-1/TRBV3-2,CASSQGTDTEAFF,TGTGCCAGCAGCCAAGGTACGGACACTGAAGCTTTCTTT
NA,TRBJ1-6,TRBD1,TRBV24-1,CATSAAGTGNSPLHF,TGTGCCACCAGTGCCGCCGGGACAGGGAATTCACCCCTCCACTTT
NA,TRBJ2-5,TRBD1,TRBV9,CASSVATGVGETQYF,TGTGCCAGCAGCGTAGCCACAGGGGTTGGTGAGACCCAGTACTTC
NA,TRBJ1-6,NA,TRBV2,CASTPSSYNSPLHF,TGTGCCAGCACCCCTAGCTCCTATAATTCACCCCTCCACTTT
NA,TRBJ2-7,NA,TRBV18,CASSPPGRSSYEQYF,TGTGCCAGCTCACCACCAGGAAGGAGCTCCTACGAGCAGTACTTC
NA,TRBJ2-7,TRBD2,TRBV7-2,CASSLAGTSGRRGTHEQYF,TGTGCCAGCAGCTTAGCTGGGACTAGCGGGAGACGTGGTACCCACGAGCAGTACTTC
NA,TRBJ2-1,TRBD2,TRBV7-2,CASSLRLAGSNEQFF,TGTGCCAGCAGCTTAAGGCTAGCGGGAAGTAATGAGCAGTTCTTC
NA,TRBJ2-1,NA,TRBV12-3/TRBV12-4,CASRTGIYNEQFF,TGTGCCAGCAGGACGGGGATCTACAATGAGCAGTTCTTC
NA,TRBJ2-7,NA,TRBV15,CATSSGSLRFYEQYF,TGTGCCACCAGCTCCGGGTCCCTCCGGTTCTACGAGCAGTACTTC
few,TRBJ2-7,NA,TRBV30,CAWSVGLYEQYF,TGTGCCTGGAGTGTAGGTCTCTACGAGCAGTACTTC
NA,TRBJ2-1,NA,TRBV2,CASKFDRNNEQFF,TGTGCCAGCAAATTTGACAGAAACAATGAGCAGTTCTTC
NA,TRBJ1-1,TRBD1,TRBV25-1,CASGQDTEAFF,TGTGCCAGCGGACAGGACACTGAAGCTTTCTTT
NA,TRBJ2-7,NA,TRBV5-5,CASSPGQMQAYEQYF,TGTGCCAGCAGCCCTGGACAGATGCAGGCCTACGAGCAGTACTTC
NA,TRBJ2-2,TRBD2,TRBV18,CASSPGTSVNTGELFF,TGTGCCAGCTCACCCGGGACTAGCGTGAACACCGGGGAGCTGTTTTTT
NA,TRBJ2-2,NA,TRBV7-9,CASSLPIPGQNTGELFF,TGTGCCAGCAGCTTACCCATTCCGGGACAGAACACCGGGGAGCTGTTTTTT
once,TRBJ2-2,TRBD2,TRBV15,CATSRDKAGGPAGELFF,TGTGCCACCAGCAGAGATAAAGCGGGAGGGCCGGCCGGGGAGCTGTTTTTT
NA,TRBJ2-1,TRBD2,TRBV28,CASSTRLAGSPRSYNEQFF,TGTGCCAGCAGTACTCGACTAGCGGGATCCCCTCGCTCCTACAATGAGCAGTTCTTC
NA,TRBJ2-7,NA,TRBV18,CASSPPDPYEQYF,TGTGCCAGCTCACCACCGGACCCCTACGAGCAGTACTTC
NA,TRBJ2-7,TRBD1,TRBV5-8,CASSFLQGAYEQYF,TGTGCCAGCAGCTTCCTTCAGGGGGCTTACGAGCAGTACTTC
NA,TRBJ1-2,NA,TRBV4-1,CASSQVQALYGYTF,TGCGCCAGCAGCCAAGTACAGGCCTTATATGGCTACACCTTC
NA,TRBJ2-5,NA,TRBV28,CASSLVQQGRETQYF,TGTGCCAGCAGTTTAGTCCAGCAGGGGAGAGAGACCCAGTACTTC
NA,TRBJ1-4,NA,TRBV28,CASRTGNGGEKLFF,TGTGCCAGCAGAACAGGGAACGGGGGTGAAAAACTGTTTTTT
NA,TRBJ2-3,TRBD1,TRBV6-5,CASSLTGASTDTQYF,TGTGCCAGCAGCCTGACAGGGGCGAGCACAGATACGCAGTATTTT
once,TRBJ1-5,NA,TRBV28,CASSLELGLAGPQHF,TGTGCCAGCAGTTTAGAATTGGGGTTAGCGGGGCCCCAGCATTTT
few,TRBJ2-3,NA,TRBV6-6,CASKVAGSTDTQYF,TGTGCCAGCAAGGTCGCGGGTAGCACAGATACGCAGTATTTT
NA,TRBJ1-4,NA,TRBV24-1,CATSDLTNEKLFF,TGTGCCACCAGTGATTTAACTAACGAAAAACTGTTTTTT
NA,TRBJ1-1,NA,TRBV15,CATTRGGDTEAFF,TGTGCCACGACCAGGGGCGGGGACACTGAAGCTTTCTTT
once,TRBJ2-7,NA,TRBV11-2,CASSLDLAVYEQYF,TGTGCCAGCAGCTTAGATCTGGCTGTCTACGAGCAGTACTTC
NA,TRBJ2-5,NA,TRBV5-1,CASSPDQETQYF,TGCGCCAGCAGCCCGGACCAAGAGACCCAGTACTTC
NA,TRBJ1-2,NA,TRBV12-3/TRBV12-4,CASSLAENYGYTF,TGTGCCAGCAGTTTAGCCGAGAACTATGGCTACACCTTC
NA,TRBJ1-1,NA,TRBV6-6,CASSYSSPSQAFF,TGTGCCAGCAGTTACTCGAGTCCTTCCCAAGCTTTCTTT